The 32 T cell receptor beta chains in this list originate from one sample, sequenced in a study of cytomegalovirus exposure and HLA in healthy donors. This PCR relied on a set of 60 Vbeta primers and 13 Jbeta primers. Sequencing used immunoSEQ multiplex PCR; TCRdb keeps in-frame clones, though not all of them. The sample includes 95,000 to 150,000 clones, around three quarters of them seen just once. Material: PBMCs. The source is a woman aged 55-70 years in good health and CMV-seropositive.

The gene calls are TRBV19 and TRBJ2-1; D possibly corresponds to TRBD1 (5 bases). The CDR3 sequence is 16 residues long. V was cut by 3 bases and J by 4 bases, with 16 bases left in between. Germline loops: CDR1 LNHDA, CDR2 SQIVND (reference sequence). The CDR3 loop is CASSMDSGRLYNEQFF. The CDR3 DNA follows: TGTGCCAGTAGTATGGATTCAGGGCGGCTGTACAATGAGCAGTTCTTC.

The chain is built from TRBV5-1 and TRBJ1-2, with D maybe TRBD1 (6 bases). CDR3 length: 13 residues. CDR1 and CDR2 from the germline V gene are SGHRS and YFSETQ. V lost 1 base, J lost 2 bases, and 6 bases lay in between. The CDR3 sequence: CASSLQGNYGYTF. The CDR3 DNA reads TGCGCCAGCAGCTTGCAGGGGAACTATGGCTACACCTTC.

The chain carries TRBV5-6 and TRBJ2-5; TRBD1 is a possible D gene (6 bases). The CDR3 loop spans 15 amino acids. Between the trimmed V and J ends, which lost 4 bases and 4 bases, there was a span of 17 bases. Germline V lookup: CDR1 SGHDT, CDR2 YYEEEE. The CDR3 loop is CASSPGTKSGETQYF. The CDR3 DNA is TGTGCCAGCAGCCCCGGGACAAAATCAGGAGAGACCCAGTACTTC.

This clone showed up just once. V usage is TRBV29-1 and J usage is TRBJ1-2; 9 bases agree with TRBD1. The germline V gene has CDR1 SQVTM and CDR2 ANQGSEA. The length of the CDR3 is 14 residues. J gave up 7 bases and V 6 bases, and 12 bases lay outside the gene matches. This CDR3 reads CSVATGTGRSGYTF. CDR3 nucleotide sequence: TGCAGCGTCGCAACCGGGACAGGGAGAAGTGGCTACACCTTC.

CDR3 sequence reads: CASSQEGGARHPGYTF. In nucleotides, the CDR3 is TGCGCCAGCAGCCAAGAAGGGGGGGCAAGGCACCCCGGCTACACCTTC. The V and J genes are TRBV4-3 and TRBJ1-2, with D possibly being TRBD1 (6 bases). The CDR3 has 16 residues. The V end lost 0 bases, the J end lost 8 bases, and 19 bases lay between the germline ends. Per the germline V gene, CDR1 is LGHNA and CDR2 is YSLEER.

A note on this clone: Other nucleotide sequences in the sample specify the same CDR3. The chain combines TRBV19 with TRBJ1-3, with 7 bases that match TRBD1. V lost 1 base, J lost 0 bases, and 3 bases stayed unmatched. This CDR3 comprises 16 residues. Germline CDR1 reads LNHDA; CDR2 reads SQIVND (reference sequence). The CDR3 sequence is CASSIVGQTSGNTIYF. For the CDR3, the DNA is TGTGCCAGTAGTATAGTGGGACAGACCTCTGGAAACACCATATATTTT.

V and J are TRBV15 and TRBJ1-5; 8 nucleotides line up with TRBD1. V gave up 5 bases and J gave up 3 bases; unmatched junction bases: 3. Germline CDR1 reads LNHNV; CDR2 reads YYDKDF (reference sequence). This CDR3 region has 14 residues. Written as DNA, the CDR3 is TGTGCCACCAGCGCGGACAGGGCCAATCAGCCCCAGCATTTT. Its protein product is CATSADRANQPQHF.

The CDR3 sequence: CASSREVSNYGYTF. The DNA for the CDR3 is TGTGCCAGCTCACGGGAGGTGTCTAACTATGGCTACACCTTC. The chain couples TRBV18 to TRBJ1-2; D remains unclear. Trimming removed 4 bases at V and 0 bases at J, with 9 bases between. The CDR3 loop spans 14 amino acids. Germline loops: CDR1 KGHSH, CDR2 LQKENI.

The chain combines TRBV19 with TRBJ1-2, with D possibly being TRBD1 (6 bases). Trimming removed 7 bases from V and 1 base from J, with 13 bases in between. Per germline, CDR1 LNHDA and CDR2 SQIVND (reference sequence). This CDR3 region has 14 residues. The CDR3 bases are TGTGCCAGTATTTCGGGACAAAGTAACTATGGCTACACCTTC. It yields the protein CASISGQSNYGYTF. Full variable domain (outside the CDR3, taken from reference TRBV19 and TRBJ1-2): DGGITQSPKYLFRKEGQNVTLSCEQNLNHDAMYWYRQDPGQGLRLIYYSQIVNDFQKGDIAEGYSVSREKKESFPLTVTSAQKNPTAFYLCASISGQSNYGYTFGSGTRLTVV.

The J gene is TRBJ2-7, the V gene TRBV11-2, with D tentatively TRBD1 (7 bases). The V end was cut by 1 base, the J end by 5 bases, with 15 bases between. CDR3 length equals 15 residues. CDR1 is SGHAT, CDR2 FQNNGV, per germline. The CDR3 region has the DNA TGTGCCAGCAGCTTAGGGCAGGGGGGAAGAGACGAGCAGTACTTC. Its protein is CASSLGQGGRDEQYF.

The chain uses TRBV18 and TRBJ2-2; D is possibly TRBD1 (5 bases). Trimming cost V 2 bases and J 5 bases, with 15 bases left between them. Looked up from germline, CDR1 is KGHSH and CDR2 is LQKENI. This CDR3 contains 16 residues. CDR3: CASSPMAGYTTGELFF. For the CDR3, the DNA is TGTGCCAGCTCACCAATGGCAGGGTATACGACCGGGGAGCTGTTTTTT.

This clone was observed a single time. The chain's CDR3 is CASSIDRGSGNTIYF. DNA for the CDR3: TGTGCCAGTAGTATTGACAGGGGATCTGGAAACACCATATATTTT. The chain employs TRBV19 and TRBJ1-3, with 8 bases aligning to TRBD1. Germline CDR1 reads LNHDA; CDR2 reads SQIVND (reference sequence). Trimming cost V 3 bases and J 1 base; bases outside gene matches: 2. The CDR3 spans 15 residues. The full variable domain, in which reference TRBV19 and TRBJ1-3 provide the parts outside the CDR3, is DGGITQSPKYLFRKEGQNVTLSCEQNLNHDAMYWYRQDPGQGLRLIYYSQIVNDFQKGDIAEGYSVSREKKESFPLTVTSAQKNPTAFYLCASSIDRGSGNTIYFGEGSWLTVV.

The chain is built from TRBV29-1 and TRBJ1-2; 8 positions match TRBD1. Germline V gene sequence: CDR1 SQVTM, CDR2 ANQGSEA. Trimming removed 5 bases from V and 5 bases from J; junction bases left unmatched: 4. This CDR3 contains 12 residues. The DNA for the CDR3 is TGCAGCGTTATTGACAGGGGTTATGGCTACACCTTC. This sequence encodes CSVIDRGYGYTF.

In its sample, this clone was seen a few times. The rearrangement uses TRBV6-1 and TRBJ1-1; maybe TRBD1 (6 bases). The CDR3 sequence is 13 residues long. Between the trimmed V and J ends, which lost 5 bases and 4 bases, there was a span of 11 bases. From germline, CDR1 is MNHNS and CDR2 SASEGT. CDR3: CASSNRDATEAFF. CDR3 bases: TGTGCCAGCAGTAACAGGGATGCCACTGAAGCTTTCTTT.

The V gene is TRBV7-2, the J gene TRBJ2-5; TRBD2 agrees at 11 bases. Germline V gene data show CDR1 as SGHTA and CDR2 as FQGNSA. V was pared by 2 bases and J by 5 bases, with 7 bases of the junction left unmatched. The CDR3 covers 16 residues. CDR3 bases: TGTGCCAGCAGCTTATATACTAGCGGGAGCGGGGAGACCCAGTACTTC. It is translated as CASSLYTSGSGETQYF.

The DNA of the CDR3 is TGTGCCATCAGTGAGTTGACAGGGGGAACTGAAGCTTTCTTT. Protein sequence: CAISELTGGTEAFF. The gene calls are TRBV10-3 and TRBJ1-1, with 9 bases fitting TRBD1. Looked up from germline, CDR1 is ENHRY and CDR2 is SYGVKD. There are 14 residues in the CDR3. The V segment lost 1 base and the J segment 5 bases; nucleotides outside the gene matches: 2.

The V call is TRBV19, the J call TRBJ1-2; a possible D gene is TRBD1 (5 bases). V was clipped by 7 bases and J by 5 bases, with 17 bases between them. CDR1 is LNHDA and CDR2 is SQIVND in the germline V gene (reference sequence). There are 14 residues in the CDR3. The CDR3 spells CASTTLTAVYGYTF. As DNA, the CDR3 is TGTGCCAGTACCACCCTGACAGCTGTTTATGGCTACACCTTC.

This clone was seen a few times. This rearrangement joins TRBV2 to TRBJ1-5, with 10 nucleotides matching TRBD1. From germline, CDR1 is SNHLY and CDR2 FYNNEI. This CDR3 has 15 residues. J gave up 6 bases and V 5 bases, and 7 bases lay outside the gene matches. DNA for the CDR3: TGTGCCAGCAGTCGTTCGACAGGGGGCACTCAGCCCCAGCATTTT. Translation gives CASSRSTGGTQPQHF.

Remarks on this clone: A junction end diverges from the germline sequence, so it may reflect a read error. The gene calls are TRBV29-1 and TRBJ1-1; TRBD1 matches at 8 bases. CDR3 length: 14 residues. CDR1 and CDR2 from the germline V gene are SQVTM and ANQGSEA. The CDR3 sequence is CSVEAGTGNTEAFF. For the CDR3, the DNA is TGCAGCGTGGAAGCCGGGACAGGGAACACTGAAGCTTTCTTT.

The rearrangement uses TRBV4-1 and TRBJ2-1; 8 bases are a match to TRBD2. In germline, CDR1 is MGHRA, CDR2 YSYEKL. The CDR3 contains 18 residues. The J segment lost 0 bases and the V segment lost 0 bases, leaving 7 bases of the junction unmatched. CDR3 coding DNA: TGCGCCAGCAGCCAAGACCTAACTAGCGGAGGCTCCTACAATGAGCAGTTCTTC. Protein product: CASSQDLTSGGSYNEQFF.

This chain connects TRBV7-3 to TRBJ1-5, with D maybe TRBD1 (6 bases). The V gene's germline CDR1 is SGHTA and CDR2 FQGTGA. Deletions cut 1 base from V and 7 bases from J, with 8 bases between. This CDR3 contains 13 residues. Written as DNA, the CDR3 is TGTGCCAGCAGCTTAAACAGGGAACAGCCCCAGCATTTT. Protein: CASSLNREQPQHF.

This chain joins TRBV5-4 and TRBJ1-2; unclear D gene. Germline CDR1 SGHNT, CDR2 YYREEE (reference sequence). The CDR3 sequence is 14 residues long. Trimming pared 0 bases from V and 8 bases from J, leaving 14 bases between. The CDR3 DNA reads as TGTGCCAGCAGCTTGGAGCAGCGTCTTGAGGGCTACACCTTC. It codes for CASSLEQRLEGYTF.

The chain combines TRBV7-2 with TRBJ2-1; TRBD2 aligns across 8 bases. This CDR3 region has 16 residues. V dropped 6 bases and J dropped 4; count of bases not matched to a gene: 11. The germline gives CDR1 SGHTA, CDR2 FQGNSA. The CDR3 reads CASSPSRAGGYNEQFF. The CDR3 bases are TGTGCCAGCAGTCCAAGCAGGGCGGGGGGTTACAATGAGCAGTTCTTC. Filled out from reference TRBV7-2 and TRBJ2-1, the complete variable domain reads GAGVSQSPSNKVTEKGKDVELRCDPISGHTALYWYRQSLGQGLEFLIYFQGNSAPDKSGLPSDRFSAERTGGSVSTLTIQRTQQEDSAVYLCASSPSRAGGYNEQFFGPGTRLTVL.

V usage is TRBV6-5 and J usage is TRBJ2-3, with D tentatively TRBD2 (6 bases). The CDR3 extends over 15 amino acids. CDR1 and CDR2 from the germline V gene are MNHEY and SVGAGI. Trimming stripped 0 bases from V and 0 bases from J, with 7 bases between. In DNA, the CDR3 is TGTGCCAGCAGTTACTCTAGCGGAAGCACAGATACGCAGTATTTT. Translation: CASSYSSGSTDTQYF.

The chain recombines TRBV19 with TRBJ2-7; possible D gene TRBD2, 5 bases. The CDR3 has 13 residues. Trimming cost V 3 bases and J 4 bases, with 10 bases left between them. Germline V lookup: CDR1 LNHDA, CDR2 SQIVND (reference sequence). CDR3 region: CASSMFRGYEQYF. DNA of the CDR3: TGTGCCAGTAGTATGTTCCGCGGGTACGAGCAGTACTTC.

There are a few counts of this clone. CDR3 nucleotides: TGTGCCTGGACCCCGTGGGGGACTAGCGGGGGGGGACTTTACAATGAGCAGTTCTTC. This gives the protein CAWTPWGTSGGGLYNEQFF. The V call is TRBV30, the J call TRBJ2-1; 16 bases line up with TRBD2. Germline loops: CDR1 GTSNPN, CDR2 SVGIG (reference sequence). With V trimmed by 4 bases and J by 4 bases, 13 bases remained unmatched. This CDR3 region has 19 residues.

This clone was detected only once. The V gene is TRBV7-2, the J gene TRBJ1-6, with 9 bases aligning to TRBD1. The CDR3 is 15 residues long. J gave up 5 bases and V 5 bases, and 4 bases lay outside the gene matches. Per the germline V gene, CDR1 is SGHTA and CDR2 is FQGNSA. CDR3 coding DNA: TGTGCCAGCAGCCCCGGGACAGGGAATAATTCACCCCTCCACTTT. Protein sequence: CASSPGTGNNSPLHF. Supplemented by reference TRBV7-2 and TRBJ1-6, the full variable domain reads GAGVSQSPSNKVTEKGKDVELRCDPISGHTALYWYRQSLGQGLEFLIYFQGNSAPDKSGLPSDRFSAERTGGSVSTLTIQRTQQEDSAVYLCASSPGTGNNSPLHFGNGTRLTVT.

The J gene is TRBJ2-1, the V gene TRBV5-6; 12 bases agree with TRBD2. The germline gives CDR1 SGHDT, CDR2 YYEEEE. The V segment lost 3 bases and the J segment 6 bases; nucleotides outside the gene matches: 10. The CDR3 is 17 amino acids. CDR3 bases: TGTGCCAGCAGCTCCCGAGTCACTAGCGGGAGGAGCAATGAGCAGTTCTTC. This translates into CASSSRVTSGRSNEQFF.

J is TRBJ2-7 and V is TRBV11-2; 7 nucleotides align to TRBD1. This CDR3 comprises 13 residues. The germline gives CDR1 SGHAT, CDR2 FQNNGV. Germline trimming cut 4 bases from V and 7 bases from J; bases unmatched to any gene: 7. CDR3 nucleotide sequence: TGTGCCAGCAGCTCAAATTACAGGGGTGAGCAGTACTTC. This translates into CASSSNYRGEQYF.

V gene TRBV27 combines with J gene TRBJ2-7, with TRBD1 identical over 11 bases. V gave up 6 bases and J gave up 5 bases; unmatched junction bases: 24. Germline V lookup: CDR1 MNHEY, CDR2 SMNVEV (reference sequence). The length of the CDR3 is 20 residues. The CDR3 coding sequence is TGTGCCAGCAGCCTTAGGCCGGACAGGGGGCGGTTGAGGTTGAGGCACGAGCAGTACTTC. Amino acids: CASSLRPDRGRLRLRHEQYF.

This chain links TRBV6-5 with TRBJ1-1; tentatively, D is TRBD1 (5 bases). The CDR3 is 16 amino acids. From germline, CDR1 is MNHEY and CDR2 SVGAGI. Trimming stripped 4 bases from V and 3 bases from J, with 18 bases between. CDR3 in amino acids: CASSSYLDGGHTEAFF. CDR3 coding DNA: TGTGCCAGCAGTTCCTATCTTGACGGGGGACACACTGAAGCTTTCTTT.

The CDR3 sequence is CASSYSTGYGYTF. CDR3 nucleotide sequence: TGTGCCAGCAGTTACTCGACAGGGTATGGCTACACCTTC. The chain recombines TRBV6-5 with TRBJ1-2, with 7 bases fitting TRBD1. The V gene's germline CDR1 is MNHEY and CDR2 SVGAGI. The CDR3 spans 13 residues. With 0 bases clipped from V and 5 bases from J, the junction kept 0 bases outside the gene matches.